This is a list of T cell receptor beta chains from one sample in a study of shared clonotypes between healthy human individuals. The method was immunoSEQ multiplex PCR; TCRdb's version includes in-frame clones alone and lacks a portion of them. The sample yields approximately 350,000 clones, just over 95% seen once. Sequencing was performed on memory CD8+ T cells sorted from blood. Receptors were obtained from a man aged 25-45 years in good health. CDR3s include the opening cysteine and the closing phenylalanine or tryptophan. Fields, in order: clone size, D gene, V gene, J gene, CDR3 protein, CDR3 DNA. The D gene is left open where the match is weak. Some rows have no size entry. The others give once, few or many, or a class for an expanded clone.

once	TRBD1	TRBV14	TRBJ1-4	CASSIYRGEKLFF	TGTGCCAGCAGCATATACAGGGGTGAAAAACTGTTTTTT
NA	NA	TRBV28	TRBJ2-2	CASKQGGTGELFF	TGTGCCAGCAAACAGGGTGGAACCGGGGAGCTGTTTTTT
NA	NA	TRBV5-1	TRBJ2-5	CASSYYGQKYQETQYF	TGCGCCAGCAGCTACTACGGGCAGAAGTACCAAGAGACCCAGTACTTC
NA	NA	TRBV19	TRBJ2-5	CASSIRTTQETQYF	TGTGCCAGTAGTATAAGGACTACCCAAGAGACCCAGTACTTC
once	NA	TRBV5-1	TRBJ2-2	CASSYRDTVTGELFF	TGCGCCAGCAGCTACCGGGACACAGTCACCGGGGAGCTGTTTTTT
NA	NA	TRBV19	TRBJ2-3	CASSRPAGTSSDTQYF	TGTGCCAGTAGTAGGCCGGCGGGCACTAGCAGCGATACGCAGTATTTT
NA	NA	TRBV28	TRBJ2-7	CASSLSTSYEQYF	TGTGCCAGCAGTTTATCAACTAGCTACGAGCAGTACTTC
NA	NA	TRBV25-1	TRBJ2-3	CASSRDMADTQYF	TGTGCCAGCAGCAGGGATATGGCAGATACGCAGTATTTT
once	TRBD1	TRBV25-1	TRBJ1-1	CASKGTGLIGEAFF	TGTGCCAGTAAAGGGACAGGCCTGATTGGTGAAGCTTTCTTT
NA	NA	TRBV27	TRBJ1-5	CASSLWGDSNQPQHF	TGTGCCAGCAGTTTATGGGGGGATAGCAATCAGCCCCAGCATTTT
NA	NA	TRBV30	TRBJ2-7	CAWSGGERGNEQYF	TGTGCCTGGAGTGGCGGGGAACGTGGCAACGAGCAGTACTTC
NA	NA	TRBV5-1	TRBJ2-1	CASIRAPDSANNEQFF	TGCGCCAGCATCCGGGCCCCAGATAGCGCCAACAATGAGCAGTTCTTC
NA	TRBD2	TRBV9	TRBJ2-3	CASSKSGTTAADTQYF	TGTGCCAGCAGCAAGTCCGGGACTACTGCCGCAGATACGCAGTATTTT
NA	TRBD1	TRBV15	TRBJ1-1	CATSRDRGQGLTFF	TGTGCCACCAGCAGAGATCGAGGACAGGGGTTAACTTTCTTT
NA	TRBD2	TRBV5-1	TRBJ2-3	CASGSSGRAEDTQYF	TGCGCCAGCGGGAGTAGCGGGAGGGCCGAAGATACGCAGTATTTT
NA	NA	TRBV7-9	TRBJ1-1	CASSLLMNTEAFF	TGTGCCAGCAGCTTATTGATGAACACTGAAGCTTTCTTT
once	TRBD1	TRBV7-9	TRBJ1-1	CASSSLMAVTGKAFF	TGTGCCAGCAGCTCCCTAATGGCGGTGACAGGGAAAGCTTTCTTT
once	NA	TRBV4-2	TRBJ1-5	CASSQKYSNQPQHF	TGTGCCAGCAGCCAAAAATATAGCAATCAGCCCCAGCATTTT
NA	NA	TRBV19	TRBJ2-3	CASSIDQGHRATDTQYF	TGTGCCAGTAGTATAGATCAGGGACACAGAGCCACGGATACGCAGTATTTT
NA	NA	TRBV11-2	TRBJ2-7	CASSAIRGISYEQYF	TGTGCCAGCAGCGCCATCCGAGGGATTTCCTACGAGCAGTACTTC
NA	TRBD1	TRBV2	TRBJ1-1	CASSRTGGITEAFF	TGTGCCAGCAGTCGGACAGGGGGCATCACTGAAGCTTTCTTT
NA	TRBD2	TRBV7-9	TRBJ2-3	CASSLGGGAGGYTDTQYF	TGTGCCAGCAGCTTAGGAGGCGGGGCGGGAGGCTACACAGATACGCAGTATTTT
NA	NA	TRBV7-2	TRBJ2-7	CASSSRPYEQYF	TGTGCCAGCAGCTCCCGCCCCTACGAGCAGTACTTC
NA	TRBD1	TRBV20-1	TRBJ2-5	CSAKYGTEKYF	TGCAGTGCCAAGTACGGGACAGAGAAGTACTTC
NA	TRBD2	TRBV7-2	TRBJ2-3	CASSKRASGSTDTQYF	TGTGCCAGCAGCAAACGGGCTAGCGGGAGTACAGATACGCAGTATTTT
NA	TRBD2	TRBV27	TRBJ2-2	CASSPQPSSGSTGELFF	TGTGCCAGCAGTCCACAGCCTAGCAGCGGGAGTACCGGGGAGCTGTTTTTT
NA	NA	TRBV7-9	TRBJ2-4	CASSLWGLAKNIQYF	TGTGCCAGCAGCTTATGGGGGTTAGCCAAAAACATTCAGTACTTC
NA	NA	TRBV7-2	TRBJ2-1	CASSPQGNEQFF	TGTGCCAGCAGCCCCCAAGGCAATGAGCAGTTCTTC
NA	NA	TRBV2	TRBJ2-7	CASNQPEASDPYEQYF	TGTGCCAGCAACCAACCAGAAGCTAGCGACCCCTACGAGCAGTACTTC
NA	NA	TRBV19	TRBJ1-5	CASSIMTGGRNQPQHF	TGTGCCAGTAGTATCATGACAGGCGGCCGCAATCAGCCCCAGCATTTT
NA	NA	TRBV23-1	TRBJ2-2	CASSQHTGELFF	TGCGCCAGCAGTCAACACACCGGGGAGCTGTTTTTT
NA	TRBD2	TRBV6-5	TRBJ2-5	CASSYGLAEETQYF	TGTGCCAGCAGTTACGGACTAGCGGAAGAGACCCAGTACTTC
NA	NA	TRBV4-2	TRBJ1-5	CASSQAGAPGQPQHF	TGTGCCAGCAGCCAAGCGGGGGCCCCCGGTCAGCCCCAGCATTTT
NA	NA	TRBV30	TRBJ1-4	CAWALRDRRLELFF	TGTGCCTGGGCCCTCCGGGACCGCCGTTTAGAACTGTTTTTT
few	TRBD1	TRBV30	TRBJ1-5	CAWGVDPGQGPYSNQPQHF	TGTGCCTGGGGAGTGGACCCGGGACAGGGGCCTTATAGCAATCAGCCCCAGCATTTT
NA	TRBD1	TRBV9	TRBJ2-7	CASSGRDRGLHEQYF	TGTGCCAGCAGCGGACGGGACAGGGGCCTCCACGAGCAGTACTTC
NA	NA	TRBV19	TRBJ2-6	CASRIEGVGIGANVLTF	TGTGCCAGTAGGATAGAGGGGGTAGGGATTGGGGCCAACGTCCTGACTTTC
NA	NA	TRBV6-6	TRBJ2-7	CAGSQLGTRNSYEQYF	TGTGCCGGCAGCCAACTAGGGACGAGGAACTCCTACGAGCAGTACTTC
NA	TRBD2	TRBV7-9	TRBJ2-1	CASSSLADSYNEQFF	TGTGCCAGCAGCTCTCTAGCGGACTCCTACAATGAGCAGTTCTTC
once	TRBD2	TRBV2	TRBJ2-1	CASTRWLWREGNNEQFF	TGTGCCAGCACCCGATGGTTGTGGCGGGAGGGGAACAATGAGCAGTTCTTC
NA	TRBD2	TRBV7-9	TRBJ2-3	CASSLAPRTSGGANTQYF	TGTGCCAGCAGCTTAGCTCCAAGGACTAGCGGGGGGGCAAATACGCAGTATTTT
once	TRBD2	TRBV28	TRBJ2-2	CASSLGTSGSGELFF	TGTGCCAGCAGTTTAGGGACTAGCGGGAGCGGGGAGCTGTTTTTT
NA	NA	TRBV25-1	TRBJ2-3	CASREIATDTQYF	TGTGCCAGCAGGGAGATAGCGACAGATACGCAGTATTTT
NA	NA	TRBV6-5	TRBJ2-7	CASSHSVTYEQYF	TGTGCCAGCAGTCATAGCGTCACCTACGAGCAGTACTTC
NA	TRBD1	TRBV6-6	TRBJ2-2	CASGPTGVKGGELFF	TGTGCCAGCGGCCCGACAGGGGTGAAGGGCGGGGAGCTGTTTTTT
NA	NA	TRBV10-3	TRBJ1-5	CAISEGGHNQPQHF	TGTGCCATCAGTGAGGGGGGACACAATCAGCCCCAGCATTTT
NA	NA	TRBV28	TRBJ2-7	CASSSRVHEQYF	TGTGCCAGCAGTTCCAGGGTCCACGAGCAGTACTTC
NA	NA	TRBV30	TRBJ2-1	CAWSGLNEQFF	TGTGCCTGGAGTGGACTCAATGAGCAGTTCTTC
NA	TRBD2	TRBV7-9	TRBJ2-1	CASSRLAGRQDEQFF	TGTGCCAGCAGTCGACTAGCGGGACGGCAGGATGAGCAGTTCTTC